The next 19 T cell receptor beta chains were all read from a single sample in a study of vaccination and CD4 T cells after COVID-19. No cognate antigen is known for these TCRs. Specified treatment: roughly nine-day PBMC culture with coronavirus spike peptide pools or control peptides (ViraFEST assay). Scientists ran DNA taken from cultured CD4+ T cells through the Oncomine TCR Beta short-read assay for sequencing. From the PCR reads, TCRdb called clonotypes with MiXCR, one entry per CDR3 protein. The sample shows around 21,000 distinct CDR3 sequences, around half of them seen only once. This specimen was CD4+ T cells from blood, cultured in vitro, taken after SARS-CoV-2 vaccination. The source of these receptors is a human donor who had recovered from COVID-19.

The chain joins TRBV20-1 to TRBJ2-3, with D uncertain. V was clipped by 3 bases and J by 0 bases, with 4 bases between them. This CDR3 comprises 12 residues. From germline, CDR1 is DFQATT and CDR2 SNEGSKA (reference sequence). This chain's CDR3 is CSASRSTDTQYF. CDR3 DNA: TGCAGTGCTAGCCGGAGCACAGATACGCAGTATTTT.

The chain couples TRBV20-1 to TRBJ2-7, with TRBD2 matching over 7 bases. Germline V gives CDR1 DFQATT, CDR2 SNEGSKA (reference sequence). The V segment lost 5 bases and the J segment 0 bases; nucleotides outside the gene matches: 13. This CDR3 comprises 16 residues. CDR3 nucleotides: TGCAGTGCTCGGCGGGGAGGCGGGGGTAACTCCTACGAGCAGTACTTC. Translating it yields CSARRGGGGNSYEQYF.

This chain links TRBV28 with TRBJ2-7; 16 nucleotides agree with TRBD2. Germline assignment: CDR1 MDHEN and CDR2 SYDVKM. V trimming: 6 bases; J trimming: 6 bases; junction bases outside the gene matches: 17. This CDR3 region has 19 residues. CDR3 DNA: TGTGCCAGCAGAGACCCGGGACTAGCGGGAGGGCCGGGTCTACTCGAGCAGTACTTC. This encodes CASRDPGLAGGPGLLEQYF.

V usage is TRBV6-2 or TRBV6-3 and J usage is TRBJ2-7; D is undetermined. V lost 2 bases and J lost 9, with 20 bases in between. The length of the CDR3 is 15 residues. Germline CDR1 is MNHEY and CDR2 is SVGEGT. The DNA for the CDR3 is TGTGCCAGCAGTTACGCACTCCAGCTAGACCCTGGGCAGTACTTC. Amino acid sequence: CASSYALQLDPGQYF.

V and J are TRBV4-1 and TRBJ1-6, with D possibly matching TRBD1 (6 bases). V gave up 6 bases and J gave up 4 bases, with 13 bases separating them. Per germline, CDR1 MGHRA and CDR2 YSYEKL. CDR3 length: 15 residues. CDR3 in DNA: TGCGCCAGCAGGGACAGCCCGGGATATAATTCACCCCTCCACTTT. The encoded protein is CASRDSPGYNSPLHF.

V and J are TRBV10-3 and TRBJ1-1; D ambiguous. The germline CDR1 and CDR2 sequences are ENHRY and SYGVKD. With 3 bases removed from V and 0 bases from J, the gap between germline ends came to 11 bases. The CDR3 sequence is 15 residues long. CDR3: CAISDGGRMNTEAFF. CDR3 coding DNA: TGTGCCATCAGTGACGGCGGCCGGATGAACACTGAAGCTTTCTTT.

This chain links TRBV21-1 with TRBJ2-7; TRBD1 is the table's D call and was not checked against the DNA. TRBV21-1 is a recognized pseudogene. This CDR3 spans 15 amino acids. The CDR3 loop reads CASSKGTGPTYEQYF. The CDR3 bases are TGTGCCAGCAGCAAAGGGACAGGGCCCACCTACGAGCAGTACTTC.

This clonotype has more than one count but fewer than ten. This chain joins TRBV6-5 and TRBJ1-5; D gene ambiguous. This CDR3 is 13 amino acids long. Germline assignment: CDR1 MNHEY and CDR2 SVGAGI. The V and J ends lost 4 bases and 3 bases respectively, with 7 bases between them. The CDR3 DNA reads TGTGCCAGCAGTTCCATCAACAATCAGCCCCAGCATTTT. This translates into CASSSINNQPQHF.

The chain couples TRBV11-3 to TRBJ2-7; 8 bases align to TRBD1. Germline V gives CDR1 SGHNT, CDR2 YENEEA. This CDR3 has 14 residues. After removal of 3 bases from V and 11 bases from J, the junction contained 12 bases not matched to a gene. The CDR3 region has the DNA TGTGCCAGCAGCTTCCAAGAGGACAGGGTAGAGAAGTACTTC. Protein sequence: CASSFQEDRVEKYF.

This rearrangement joins TRBV20-1 to TRBJ2-7; TRBD2 agrees at 10 bases. The CDR3 spans 15 residues. Germline V gene data show CDR1 as DFQATT and CDR2 as SNEGSKA (reference sequence). Trimming took 3 bases from V and 5 from J; bases not matched to a gene: 10. CDR3 sequence (DNA): TGCAGTGCTAGTTCCACAGCGGGAGGGCCTAACGAGCAGTACTTC. This encodes CSASSTAGGPNEQYF.

The gene calls are TRBV5-5 and TRBJ2-7, with 9 bases that match TRBD2. V was pared by 0 bases and J by 4 bases, with 2 bases of the junction left unmatched. The V gene's germline CDR1 is SGHKS and CDR2 YYEKEE (reference sequence). CDR3 length equals 14 residues. Here the CDR3 DNA reads TGTGCCAGCAGCTTGGGTGCGGGAGGGTACGAGCAGTACTTC. It translates to CASSLGAGGYEQYF.

The rearrangement uses TRBV28 and TRBJ2-7, with D possibly TRBD1 on 5 matching bases. The CDR3 contains 12 residues. Germline-derived CDR1 and CDR2 are MDHEN and SYDVKM. The V end lost 5 bases, the J end lost 1 base, and 6 bases lay between the germline ends. The CDR3 DNA is TGTGCCAGCAGTGGACATTCCTACGAGCAGTACTTC. Translation gives CASSGHSYEQYF. Full variable domain (remainder filled in from reference TRBV28 and TRBJ2-7): DVKVTQSSRYLVKRTGEKVFLECVQDMDHENMFWYRQDPGLGLRLIYFSYDVKMKEKGDIPEGYSVSREKKERFSLILESASTNQTSMYLCASSGHSYEQYFGPGTRLTVT.

This clonotype was counted between two and nine times. The chain employs TRBV15 and TRBJ2-3; possibly TRBD2 for D (7 bases). V lost 0 bases, J lost 1 base, and 11 bases lay in between. The germline V gene encodes CDR1 LNHNV and CDR2 YYDKDF (reference sequence). The CDR3 loop spans 16 amino acids. The CDR3 bases are TGTGCCACCAGCAGAGATAGGCGGGGGCGCACAGATACGCAGTATTTT. Its protein is CATSRDRRGRTDTQYF.

This clonotype appeared a few times. Written as DNA, the CDR3 is TGCAGTGCACCTATCAACACTGAAGCTTTCTTT. Its protein is CSAPINTEAFF. The chain links TRBV20-1 to TRBJ1-1, with unresolved D. The ends were cut back, 6 bases at V and 2 bases at J, with 7 bases in the middle. This CDR3 comprises 11 residues. Germline values: CDR1 DFQATT, CDR2 SNEGSKA (reference sequence).

This rearrangement joins TRBV27 to TRBJ2-1, with 7 nucleotides matching TRBD1. J was trimmed by 0 bases and V by 6 bases; bases with no gene match: 8. Germline V gene data show CDR1 as MNHEY and CDR2 as SMNVEV (reference sequence). This CDR3 spans 16 amino acids. The CDR3 sequence: CASRARGGISYNEQFF. Written as DNA, the CDR3 is TGTGCCAGCAGAGCCCGAGGGGGCATCTCCTACAATGAGCAGTTCTTC.

This clonotype was counted between two and nine times. The V and J genes are TRBV6-1 and TRBJ1-1; no clear D gene. The CDR3 is made up of 12 amino acids. Germline assignment: CDR1 MNHNS and CDR2 SASEGT. Deletions cut 5 bases from V and 4 bases from J, with 8 bases between. The CDR3 sequence is CASSRTGTEAFF. CDR3 DNA: TGTGCCAGCAGTCGGACGGGCACTGAAGCTTTCTTT.

The CDR3 sequence: CASSQGRSYGYTF. CDR3 coding DNA: TGTGCCAGCAGCCAAGGGAGATCTTATGGCTACACCTTC. V is TRBV14 and J is TRBJ1-2; D is undetermined. V was trimmed by 1 base and J by 5 bases, leaving 8 bases between them. This CDR3 comprises 13 residues. Germline V lookup: CDR1 SGHDN, CDR2 FVKESK.

This sequence joins TRBV4-1 and TRBJ1-1; tentatively, D is TRBD1 (5 bases). Per germline, CDR1 MGHRA and CDR2 YSYEKL. Trimming stripped 1 base from V and 5 bases from J, with 20 bases between. The CDR3 totals 17 residues. The CDR3 is CASSQGPRQGGWTEAFF. In DNA form, the CDR3 reads TGCGCCAGCAGCCAAGGGCCCCGCCAGGGCGGATGGACTGAAGCTTTCTTT.

This clonotype has a handful of counts. This chain uses TRBV7-2 with TRBJ1-5, with D maybe TRBD1 (6 bases). The CDR3 is 18 amino acids. Germline CDR1 SGHTA, CDR2 FQGNSA. V lost 5 bases and J 1 base, leaving 21 bases between the germline ends. The CDR3, as DNA: TGTGCCAGCAGCCTTCGAGCCAGGGGCGTCGGCAGCAATCAGCCCCAGCATTTT. Its translation is CASSLRARGVGSNQPQHF.